This entry features one TCR beta chain sequence. What it binds is unknown. The data derive from a study of blood T cells in healthy people across ages. Trimming took 2 bases from V and 4 from J, leaving 8 bases between them. CDR1 and CDR2 from the germline V gene are MNHEY and SMNVEV (reference sequence). The CDR3 length is 13 residues. Per sample, extraction of total RNA gave at least 5.5 micrograms in every case. Notes on the study in general: In long-lived donors, naive CD4+ cell counts and diversity exceeded those of aged donors. The study lacked donor CMV status, which possibly confounded expanded clonotype changes. Roughly linearly, TCR beta diversity per million T cells fell as age increased.

Combining a sample-barcoded 5' primer with a J-beta primer mix, a second PCR ran for 7 to 11 cycles. TCRdb analysed the 5' RACE reads with MiXCR anew, one entry per CDR3 protein. This sample carries 650,000 to 1,000,000 distinct CDR3 sequences, about 42% of them seen once, and the ten largest clones take 15% to 20%. The receptor comes from a man aged 80 or over in good health. The chain couples TRBV27 to TRBJ1-1; D possibly corresponds to TRBD1 (6 bases). Sequenced sample: blood. DNA for the CDR3: TGTGCCAGCAGTTTAGGGGGGGCCACTGAAGCTTTCTTT. This encodes CASSLGGATEAFF.